A single sample is the source of the 15 T cell receptor beta chains below, sequenced in a study of blood T cell repertoires in COVID-19. The protocol was immunoSEQ multiplex PCR, while the TCRdb copy is restricted to in-frame clones and leaves out a portion. The sample lists about 91,000 clones, 70% to 90% occurring once. Sample: peripheral blood. The receptors stem from an older man with acute or convalescent COVID-19.

The chain is built from TRBV19 and TRBJ1-1, with D unclear. In germline, CDR1 is LNHDA, CDR2 SQIVND (reference sequence). V was trimmed by 5 bases and J by 2 bases, leaving 9 bases between them. The CDR3 totals 13 residues. CDR3 DNA sequence: TGTGCCAGTAGTCCCCTGGCTAACACTGAAGCTTTCTTT. As protein: CASSPLANTEAFF.

This clone showed up just a few times. The V gene is TRBV10-1, the J gene TRBJ2-2; 7 positions agree with TRBD1. The germline V gene has CDR1 WNHNN and CDR2 SYGVQD (reference sequence). V shed 8 bases and J 1 base; nucleotides not matched to a gene: 1. The CDR3 covers 13 residues. The CDR3 nucleotides are TGCGCCAGCGGGACAGAGAACACCGGGGAGCTGTTTTTT. It encodes CASGTENTGELFF.

The chain employs TRBV7-2 and TRBJ2-2; perhaps TRBD2 as D (5 bases). V dropped 2 bases and J dropped 5 bases, with 6 bases sitting between them. This CDR3 comprises 13 residues. Per germline, CDR1 SGHTA and CDR2 FQGNSA. The CDR3 here is CASSLRGTGELFF. The DNA of the CDR3 is TGTGCCAGCAGCTTAAGAGGGACCGGGGAGCTGTTTTTT.

The chain is built from TRBV5-1 and TRBJ1-1; 9 positions match TRBD1. Germline V gene sequence: CDR1 SGHRS, CDR2 YFSETQ. The trim removed 4 bases at V and 5 bases at J, leaving 6 bases unmatched. The CDR3 extends over 14 amino acids. This CDR3 is CASSTQGAGTEAFF. CDR3 bases: TGCGCCAGCAGCACACAGGGGGCGGGGACTGAAGCTTTCTTT.

The V call is TRBV29-1, the J call TRBJ1-1, with D possibly being TRBD1 (5 bases). The germline CDR1 and CDR2 sequences are SQVTM and ANQGSEA. The CDR3 is made up of 14 amino acids. The V gene lost 5 bases and the J gene lost 3 bases, with 16 bases spanning the gap. Written as DNA, the CDR3 is TGCAGCGTTTCCCCTAGGGTACAGGACACTGAAGCTTTCTTT. Protein product: CSVSPRVQDTEAFF. Full variable domain (remainder filled in from reference TRBV29-1 and TRBJ1-1): SAVISQKPSRDICQRGTSLTIQCQVDSQVTMMFWYRQQPGQSLTLIATANQGSEATYESGFVIDKFPISRPNLTFSTLTVSNMSPEDSSIYLCSVSPRVQDTEAFFGQGTRLTVV.

J is TRBJ2-2 and V is TRBV5-1, with D unresolved. Trimming took 7 bases from V and 0 from J, leaving 7 bases between them. This CDR3 is built from 13 residues. Looked up from germline, CDR1 is SGHRS and CDR2 is YFSETQ. The CDR3 DNA sequence: TGCGCCAGCGGCTACACGAACACCGGGGAGCTGTTTTTT. Translation: CASGYTNTGELFF. The complete variable domain, with remaining parts taken from reference TRBV5-1 and TRBJ2-2, reads KAGVTQTPRYLIKTRGQQVTLSCSPISGHRSVSWYQQTPGQGLQFLFEYFSETQRNKGNFPGRFSGRQFSNSRSEMNVSTLELGDSALYLCASGYTNTGELFFGEGSRLTVL.

The rearrangement links TRBV15 to TRBJ2-1, with D possibly being TRBD2 (5 bases). The CDR3 has 15 amino acids. V was trimmed by 3 bases and J by 15 bases, leaving 24 bases between them. The V gene's germline CDR1 is LNHNV and CDR2 YYDKDF (reference sequence). This chain's CDR3 is CATSRDLRTPVFPFF. In DNA form, the CDR3 reads TGTGCCACCAGCAGGGACCTGAGGACTCCGGTTTTTCCGTTCTTC.

The chain carries TRBV2 and TRBJ1-2; D ambiguous. Trimming removed 8 bases at V and 4 bases at J, with 14 bases between. CDR3 length: 13 residues. CDR1 is SNHLY and CDR2 is FYNNEI in the germline V gene. The CDR3 loop is CASGWETIYGYTF. In DNA, the CDR3 is TGTGCCAGCGGATGGGAGACAATCTATGGCTACACCTTC.

The V and J genes are TRBV6-4 and TRBJ2-2; tentatively, D is TRBD2 (5 bases). CDR3 size: 18 residues. Germline V gives CDR1 MRHNA, CDR2 SNTAGT. Trimming left V 0 bases short and J 0 bases short, with 14 bases between. In DNA, the CDR3 is TGTGCCAGCAGTGACTCGTACCGGGGAGCTGCGAACACCGGGGAGCTGTTTTTT. This translates into CASSDSYRGAANTGELFF.

The chain combines TRBV24-1 with TRBJ2-2; 10 nucleotides agree with TRBD1. V lost 7 bases to trimming and J lost 5 bases; unmatched junction nucleotides: 3. This CDR3 has 14 amino acids. CDR1 and CDR2 from the germline V gene are KGHDR and SFDVKD. In DNA, the CDR3 is TGTGCCACCAGGGGGACAGGGGTTACCGGGGAGCTGTTTTTT. Residues: CATRGTGVTGELFF.

The chain couples TRBV6-5 to TRBJ2-5; TRBD2 aligns across 8 bases. The CDR3 has 14 residues. Germline CDR1 MNHEY, CDR2 SVGAGI. The ends lost 8 bases at V and 1 base at J; junction bases unmatched: 6. The CDR3 DNA reads as TGTGCCAGCCAGGTCGGGGGGGCCCAAGAGACCCAGTACTTC. Its protein is CASQVGGAQETQYF.

J is TRBJ1-3 and V is TRBV30, with 9 bases that match TRBD1. Germline CDR1 reads GTSNPN; CDR2 reads SVGIG (reference sequence). V shed 0 bases, J shed 1 base, and the junction held 7 bases outside the gene matches. This CDR3 comprises 17 residues. The CDR3 nucleotides read TGTGCCTGGAGTGTTTCGGGGACAGGGCGATCTGGAAACACCATATATTTT. Protein: CAWSVSGTGRSGNTIYF.

This sequence joins TRBV3-1 (or the pseudogene TRBV3-2) and TRBJ1-2; D remains ambiguous. The CDR3 contains 17 residues. Germline-derived CDR1 and CDR2 are LGHDT and YNNKEL (reference sequence). Trimming cost V 4 bases and J 4 bases, with 22 bases left between them. In DNA form, the CDR3 reads TGTGCCAGCAGCCTACAAGCCAGCCGGAATGCGGGCTATGGCTACACCTTC. Residues: CASSLQASRNAGYGYTF.

The chain joins TRBV29-1 to TRBJ2-1; 12 bases are a match to TRBD1. The germline gives CDR1 SQVTM, CDR2 ANQGSEA. There are 13 residues in the CDR3. V shed 3 bases, J shed 9 bases, and the junction held 3 bases outside the gene matches. The CDR3 loop reads CSVDRGQGAEQFF. As DNA, the CDR3 is TGCAGCGTTGATCGGGGACAGGGGGCTGAGCAGTTCTTC.

This clone was picked up one time. The chain recombines TRBV29-1 with TRBJ1-2; perhaps TRBD1 as D (6 bases). Trimming pared 7 bases from V and 2 bases from J, leaving 17 bases between. The CDR3 spans 14 residues. The germline gives CDR1 SQVTM, CDR2 ANQGSEA. The DNA for the CDR3 is TGCAGCGCTACCGCCACGGGACAAAACTATGGCTACACCTTC. This sequence encodes CSATATGQNYGYTF.